The next 5 T cell receptor beta chains were all read from a single sample in a study of T-cell memory formation after mild COVID-19 (dated by TCRdb to the early 2020s). Library generation was performed with 5' RACE. TCRdb lists the instrument as Illumina NovaSeq 6000. In TCRdb, the public reads were trimmed at Q25 with fastp and aligned with MiXCR, with productive beta chains retained. CDR3 protein duplicates are merged, each entry listing the most common genes and DNA. This sample gives about 540,000 distinct CDR3 sequences in total; roughly 20% of them show up just once. Of the sample, approximately 13% is held by the ten largest clones. Specimen: PBMCs or a T cell subset sorted from them (not recorded which). The receptors stem from an adult woman who had mild COVID-19 (a few samples of this study predate the infection). The sample titles of this study are shuffled in the database, so cell type and time point are left out; the donor was told from shared clones.

The chain joins TRBV5-1 to TRBJ2-2; 7 bases align to TRBD2. The length of the CDR3 is 16 residues. J was trimmed by 1 base and V by 1 base; bases with no gene match: 4. In germline, CDR1 is SGHRS, CDR2 YFSETQ. The CDR3 here is CASSLIERGNTGELFF. The CDR3 DNA sequence: TGCGCCAGCAGCTTGATCGAGCGGGGGAACACCGGGGAGCTGTTTTTT.

V usage is TRBV12-3 or TRBV12-4 and J usage is TRBJ1-2, with D perhaps TRBD1 (5 bases). The CDR3 consists of 12 residues. Trimming took 6 bases from V and 8 from J, leaving 13 bases between them. CDR3 sequence reads: CASRGRGGGYTF. CDR3 in DNA: TGTGCCAGCAGGGGGAGGGGTGGGGGCTACACCTTC.

This sequence joins TRBV5-1 and TRBJ2-3; unclear D gene. V gave up 0 bases and J gave up 5 bases, with 13 bases separating them. CDR1 SGHRS and CDR2 YFSETQ come from the germline V gene. This CDR3 has 15 residues. CDR3 in amino acids: CASSLGASPRDTQYF. CDR3 DNA: TGCGCCAGCAGCTTGGGGGCCAGCCCGAGAGATACGCAGTATTTT.

The rearrangement joins TRBV15 to TRBJ2-3; 7 bases line up with TRBD1. In germline, CDR1 is LNHNV, CDR2 YYDKDF (reference sequence). The CDR3 extends over 15 amino acids. V gave up 1 base and J gave up 4 bases; unmatched junction bases: 5. The CDR3 region is CATSRAPQGADTQYF. In DNA, the CDR3 is TGTGCCACCAGCAGAGCACCCCAGGGGGCAGATACGCAGTATTTT.

The V call is TRBV18, the J call TRBJ2-3; TRBD2 matches 7 bases. Looked up from germline, CDR1 is KGHSH and CDR2 is LQKENI. V lost 0 bases and J lost 4; bases outside the gene matches: 10. This CDR3 comprises 17 residues. For the CDR3, the DNA is TGTGCCAGCTCACCACCGAGGCGGGGAACTAGCGCAGATACGCAGTATTTT. It translates to CASSPPRRGTSADTQYF.